The rows below give T cell receptor beta chains drawn from one sample of a study of blood T cell repertoires in COVID-19. Assay used: immunoSEQ multiplex PCR; TCRdb lists only in-frame clones, some missing. The sample includes about 170,000 clones, around four fifths of them seen just once. What was sequenced was PBMCs or T cells enriched from blood (not recorded which). The receptors derive from a woman aged 50 to 60 who had recovered from COVID-19. The CDR3 runs from the conserved cysteine through the conserved F or W. D genes are given only for firm matches. The listing skips clone size in some rows; elsewhere it reads once, few, many or a size class.

len	v_gene	abundance	j_gene	d_gene	CDR3aa	CDR3nt
14	TRBV28	few	TRBJ1-1	.	CASSRRQRNTEAFF	TGTGCCAGCAGTAGACGACAGAGGAACACTGAAGCTTTCTTT
13	TRBV28	.	TRBJ1-2	.	CASSFRRPYGYTF	TGTGCCAGCAGTTTTCGGAGGCCTTACGGCTACACCTTC
15	TRBV11-2	.	TRBJ1-6	TRBD1	CASRGGRGSASPLHF	TGTGCCAGCAGGGGGGGCAGGGGGTCAGCTTCACCCCTCCACTTT
15	TRBV11-2	.	TRBJ2-1	.	CASSFPGSQANEQFF	TGTGCCAGCAGCTTCCCCGGGAGCCAAGCCAATGAGCAGTTCTTC
16	TRBV27	.	TRBJ1-5	.	CASSLGVGAGNQPQHF	TGTGCCAGCAGTTTAGGGGTGGGGGCGGGCAATCAGCCCCAGCATTTT
15	TRBV6-5	.	TRBJ1-2	.	CASSYGQTPNYGYTF	TGTGCCAGCAGTTACGGGCAGACCCCTAACTATGGCTACACCTTC
13	TRBV2	.	TRBJ1-5	.	CASSESGNQPQHF	TGTGCCAGCAGTGAATCGGGGAATCAGCCCCAGCATTTT
12	TRBV2	.	TRBJ1-1	.	CAIQDSNTEAFF	TGTGCCATACAAGACAGTAACACTGAAGCTTTCTTT
13	TRBV5-4	few	TRBJ1-1	.	CASRPPGGTEAFF	TGTGCCAGCAGACCTCCGGGGGGCACTGAAGCTTTCTTT
15	TRBV30	.	TRBJ1-1	.	CAWRFTTGSFTEAFF	TGTGCCTGGAGGTTTACAACAGGGTCATTCACTGAAGCTTTCTTT
15	TRBV28	.	TRBJ1-4	.	CASSYPQGSIQKLFF	TGTGCCAGCAGTTACCCACAGGGTAGCATTCAAAAACTGTTTTTT
13	TRBV7-2	.	TRBJ1-4	.	CASSLQGYEKLFF	TGTGCCAGCAGCTTACAGGGTTATGAAAAACTGTTTTTT
14	TRBV4-1	.	TRBJ1-2	.	CASSQDQANYGYTF	TGCGCCAGCAGCCAAGATCAAGCAAACTATGGCTACACCTTC
16	TRBV24-1	.	TRBJ2-1	.	CATSDPQAGNYNEQFF	TGTGCCACCAGTGATCCCCAGGCGGGGAACTACAATGAGCAGTTCTTC
15	TRBV7-8	.	TRBJ2-3	TRBD2	CASSVLAGMTDTQYF	TGTGCCAGCAGCGTTCTAGCGGGGATGACAGATACGCAGTATTTT
14	TRBV2	.	TRBJ1-2	TRBD1	CATQGQGDLYGYTF	TGTGCCACCCAAGGACAGGGGGATCTTTATGGCTACACCTTC
17	TRBV15	.	TRBJ2-6	TRBD1	CATSRGTGTGEANVLTF	TGTGCCACCAGCAGAGGAACCGGGACAGGAGAGGCCAACGTCCTGACTTTC
16	TRBV5-1	.	TRBJ1-6	.	CASSSGRIPSNSPLHF	TGCGCCAGCAGCTCCGGGAGGATACCAAGCAATTCACCCCTCCACTTT
16	TRBV4-2	.	TRBJ1-6	.	CASSPEAGARGSPLHF	TGTGCCAGCAGCCCGGAAGCGGGCGCACGTGGATCACCCCTCCACTTT
13	TRBV24-1	.	TRBJ2-1	.	CATSDLLVDEQFF	TGTGCCACCAGTGATCTCCTAGTGGATGAGCAGTTCTTC
15	TRBV7-2	.	TRBJ2-3	.	CASSLWAESTDTQYF	TGTGCCAGCAGCTTATGGGCAGAGAGCACAGATACGCAGTATTTT
17	TRBV15	.	TRBJ2-3	TRBD1	CATSRDGPGGWEDTQYF	TGTGCCACCAGCAGAGATGGGCCAGGGGGTTGGGAAGATACGCAGTATTTT
12	TRBV6-1	.	TRBJ2-1	.	CATRWGSNEQFF	TGTGCCACCAGGTGGGGCAGCAATGAGCAGTTCTTC
16	TRBV6-5	.	TRBJ1-6	TRBD1	CASSYRDRGSNSPLHF	TGTGCCAGCAGTTACCGGGACAGGGGCAGTAATTCACCCCTCCACTTT
16	TRBV2	few	TRBJ2-3	.	CASRRGGLSSTDTQYF	TGTGCCAGCAGGAGGGGGGGACTGTCTTCTACAGATACGCAGTATTTT
16	TRBV7-3	.	TRBJ2-5	TRBD1	CASSSPTQGGEETQYF	TGTGCCAGCAGCTCCCCGACACAGGGGGGAGAAGAGACCCAGTACTTC
16	TRBV10-1	once	TRBJ2-3	TRBD2	CASSGGSGRASDTQYF	TGCGCCAGCAGTGGGGGGAGCGGGAGGGCCTCAGATACGCAGTATTTT
11	TRBV9	.	TRBJ2-1	.	CASSDENEQFF	TGTGCCAGCAGCGATGAGAATGAGCAGTTCTTC
14	TRBV30	.	TRBJ1-2	.	CAWNNGGWNYGYTF	TGTGCCTGGAATAACGGGGGTTGGAACTATGGCTACACCTTC
15	TRBV6-6	.	TRBJ1-5	TRBD1	CASSTRQGGERPQHF	TGTGCCAGCAGTACCCGACAGGGCGGGGAGAGGCCCCAGCATTTT
15	TRBV7-2	.	TRBJ1-6	TRBD1	CASSSGQATNSPLHF	TGTGCCAGCAGCTCAGGACAGGCGACCAATTCACCCCTCCACTTT
14	TRBV7-9	.	TRBJ1-2	.	CASSLQTGSYGYTF	TGTGCCAGCAGCTTACAAACAGGGTCGTATGGCTACACCTTC
15	TRBV6-5	once	TRBJ2-3	TRBD2	CASSLVAGGWNTQYF	TGTGCCAGCAGTCTTGTAGCGGGGGGGTGGAATACGCAGTATTTT
15	TRBV5-1	.	TRBJ2-2	TRBD1	CASSPMTGAGRELFF	TGCGCCAGCAGCCCAATGACAGGGGCGGGCCGGGAGCTGTTTTTT
14	TRBV11-2	.	TRBJ1-4	.	CASSLGPGNEKLFF	TGTGCCAGCAGCTTGGGGCCGGGTAATGAAAAACTGTTTTTT
14	TRBV7-2	.	TRBJ1-5	.	CASSLLGLGKPQHF	TGTGCCAGCAGCTTATTGGGCCTCGGGAAGCCCCAGCATTTT
14	TRBV19	.	TRBJ1-5	.	CASSTPGERQPQHF	TGTGCCAGTAGTACCCCGGGGGAGCGGCAGCCCCAGCATTTT
15	TRBV7-9	.	TRBJ2-5	TRBD1	CASSATGGGRETQYF	TGTGCCAGCAGCGCGACAGGGGGAGGTCGGGAGACCCAGTACTTC
17	TRBV7-2	.	TRBJ2-1	TRBD2	CASSLWASGREKLEQFF	TGTGCCAGCAGCTTATGGGCTAGCGGGAGGGAAAAACTTGAGCAGTTCTTC
16	TRBV2	.	TRBJ1-3	TRBD1	CASSYTQGANGNTIYF	TGTGCCAGCAGCTACACACAGGGGGCTAATGGAAACACCATATATTTT
15	TRBV6-5	.	TRBJ1-5	.	CASKRTGTSNQPQHF	TGTGCCAGCAAACGAACCGGGACAAGCAATCAGCCCCAGCATTTT
12	TRBV6-6	.	TRBJ2-5	.	CATGTHQETQYF	TGTGCCACTGGGACTCACCAAGAGACCCAGTACTTC
17	TRBV7-8	.	TRBJ1-2	.	CASSPLTGGAADYGYTF	TGTGCCAGCAGCCCACTGACGGGGGGCGCAGCGGACTATGGCTACACCTTC
14	TRBV27	.	TRBJ1-5	TRBD1	CASRTGDFYQPQHF	TGTGCCAGCAGGACAGGGGATTTCTATCAGCCCCAGCATTTT
12	TRBV24-1	.	TRBJ1-2	TRBD1	CATSDGTGSYTF	TGTGCCACCAGTGATGGGACAGGAAGCTACACCTTC
20	TRBV27	.	TRBJ1-4	.	CASSLRPFRGWGGTNEKLFF	TGTGCCAGCAGTTTAAGGCCGTTTAGGGGATGGGGGGGAACTAATGAAAAACTGTTTTTT
14	TRBV28	.	TRBJ1-4	.	CATLGAATNEKLFF	TGTGCCACCCTTGGGGCTGCAACTAATGAAAAACTGTTTTTT
14	TRBV30	.	TRBJ1-5	TRBD1	CAWSVQGAPGPQHF	TGTGCCTGGAGTGTTCAGGGGGCCCCGGGGCCCCAGCATTTT
16	TRBV7-9	.	TRBJ2-2	.	CASGLWQGFRAGELFF	TGTGCCAGCGGGCTGTGGCAGGGTTTTCGGGCCGGGGAGCTGTTTTTT
14	TRBV5-1	once	TRBJ2-3	.	CASSSRTPIDTQYF	TGCGCCAGCAGCTCTCGGACACCCATAGATACGCAGTATTTT